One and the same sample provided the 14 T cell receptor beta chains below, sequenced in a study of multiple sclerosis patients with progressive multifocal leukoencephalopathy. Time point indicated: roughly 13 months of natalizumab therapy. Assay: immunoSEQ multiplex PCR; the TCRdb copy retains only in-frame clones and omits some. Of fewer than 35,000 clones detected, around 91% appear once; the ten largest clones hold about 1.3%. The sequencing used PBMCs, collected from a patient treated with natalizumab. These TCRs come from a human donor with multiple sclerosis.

DNA for the CDR3: TGTGCCAGCAGCTTAGGTTATTCAGATACGCAGTATTTT. It encodes CASSLGYSDTQYF. The V call is TRBV11-1, the J call TRBJ2-3, with D uncertain. Trimming removed 1 base from V and 4 bases from J, with 6 bases in between. This CDR3 has 13 amino acids. Germline-derived CDR1 and CDR2 are SGHAT and FQDESV (reference sequence).

The chain's CDR3 is CASSYALTGGSYGYTF. As DNA, the CDR3 is TGTGCCAGCAGTTACGCCTTAACAGGGGGGAGCTATGGCTACACCTTC. This sequence joins TRBV6-5 and TRBJ1-2; 8 bases map to TRBD1. Unmatched junction bases numbered 9, after V lost 2 bases and J lost 4 bases. CDR3 size: 16 residues. Germline V gene sequence: CDR1 MNHEY, CDR2 SVGAGI.

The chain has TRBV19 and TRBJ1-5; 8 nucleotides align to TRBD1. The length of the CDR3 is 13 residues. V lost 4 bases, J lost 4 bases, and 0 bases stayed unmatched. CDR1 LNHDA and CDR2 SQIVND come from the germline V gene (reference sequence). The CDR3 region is CASSRDRNQPQHF. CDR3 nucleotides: TGTGCCAGTAGTAGGGACAGGAATCAGCCCCAGCATTTT.

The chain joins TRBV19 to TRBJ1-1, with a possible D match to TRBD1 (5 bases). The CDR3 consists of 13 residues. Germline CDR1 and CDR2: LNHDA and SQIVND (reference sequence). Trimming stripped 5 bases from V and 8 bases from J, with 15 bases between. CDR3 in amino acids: CASSYGTGREAFF. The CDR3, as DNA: TGTGCCAGTAGTTACGGGACCGGGCGGGAAGCTTTCTTT.

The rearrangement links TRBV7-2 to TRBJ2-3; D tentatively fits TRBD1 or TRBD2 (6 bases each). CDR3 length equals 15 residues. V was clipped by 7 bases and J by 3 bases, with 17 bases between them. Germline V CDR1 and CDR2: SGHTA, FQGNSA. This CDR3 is CASTLGGPQTDTQYF. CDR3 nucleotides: TGTGCCAGCACCCTTGGGGGGCCCCAAACAGATACGCAGTATTTT.

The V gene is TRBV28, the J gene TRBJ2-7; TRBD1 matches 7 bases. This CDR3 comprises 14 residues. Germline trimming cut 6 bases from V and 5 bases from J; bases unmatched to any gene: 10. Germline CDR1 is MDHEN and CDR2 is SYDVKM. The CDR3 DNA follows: TGTGCCAGCAGCCCAGACAGGGTAAGACACGAGCAGTACTTC. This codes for CASSPDRVRHEQYF. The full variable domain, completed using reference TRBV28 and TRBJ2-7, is DVKVTQSSRYLVKRTGEKVFLECVQDMDHENMFWYRQDPGLGLRLIYFSYDVKMKEKGDIPEGYSVSREKKERFSLILESASTNQTSMYLCASSPDRVRHEQYFGPGTRLTVT.

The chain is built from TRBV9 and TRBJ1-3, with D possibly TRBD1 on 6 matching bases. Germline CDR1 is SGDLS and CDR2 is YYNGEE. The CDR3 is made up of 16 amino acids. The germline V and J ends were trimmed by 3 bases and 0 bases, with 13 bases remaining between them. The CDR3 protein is CASSGRDISSGNTIYF. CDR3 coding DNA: TGTGCCAGCAGCGGAAGGGACATAAGCTCTGGAAACACCATATATTTT.

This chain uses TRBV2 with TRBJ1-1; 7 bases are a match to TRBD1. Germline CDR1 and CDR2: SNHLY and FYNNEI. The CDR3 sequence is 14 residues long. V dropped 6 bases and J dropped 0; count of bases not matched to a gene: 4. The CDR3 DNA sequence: TGTGCCAGCAGAGCTGACAGGGTGAACACTGAAGCTTTCTTT. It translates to CASRADRVNTEAFF. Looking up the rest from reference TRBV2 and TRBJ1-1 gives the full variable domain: EPEVTQTPSHQVTQMGQEVILRCVPISNHLYFYWYRQILGQKVEFLVSFYNNEISEKSEIFDDQFSVERPDGSNFTLKIRSTKLEDSAMYFCASRADRVNTEAFFGQGTRLTVV.

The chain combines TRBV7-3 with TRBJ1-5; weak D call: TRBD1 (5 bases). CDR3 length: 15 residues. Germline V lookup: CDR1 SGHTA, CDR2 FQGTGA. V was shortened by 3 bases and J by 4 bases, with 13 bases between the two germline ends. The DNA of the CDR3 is TGTGCCAGCAGCTTCCAGGGAGGCGGAAATCAGCCCCAGCATTTT. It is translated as CASSFQGGGNQPQHF.

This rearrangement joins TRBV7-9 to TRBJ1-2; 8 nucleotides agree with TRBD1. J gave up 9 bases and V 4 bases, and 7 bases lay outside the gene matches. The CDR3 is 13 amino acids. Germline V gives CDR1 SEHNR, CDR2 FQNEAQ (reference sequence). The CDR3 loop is CASSYGQGGRYTF. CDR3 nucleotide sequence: TGTGCCAGCAGCTACGGACAGGGCGGCCGCTACACCTTC.

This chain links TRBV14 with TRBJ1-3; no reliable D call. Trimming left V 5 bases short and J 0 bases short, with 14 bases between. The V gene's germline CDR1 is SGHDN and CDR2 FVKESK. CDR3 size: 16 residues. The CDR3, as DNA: TGTGCCAGCAGCAATACTCGCAGGCTCTCTGGAAACACCATATATTTT. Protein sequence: CASSNTRRLSGNTIYF. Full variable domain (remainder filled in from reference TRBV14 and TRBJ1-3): EAGVTQFPSHSVIEKGQTVTLRCDPISGHDNLYWYRRVMGKEIKFLLHFVKESKQDESGMPNNRFLAERTGGTYSTLKVQPAELEDSGVYFCASSNTRRLSGNTIYFGEGSWLTVV.

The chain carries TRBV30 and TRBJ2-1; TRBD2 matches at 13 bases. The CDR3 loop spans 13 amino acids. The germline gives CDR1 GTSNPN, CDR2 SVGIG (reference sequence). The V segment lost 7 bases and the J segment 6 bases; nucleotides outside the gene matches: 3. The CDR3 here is CAFRTSGGNEQFF. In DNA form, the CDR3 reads TGTGCCTTCCGGACTAGCGGGGGCAATGAGCAGTTCTTC.

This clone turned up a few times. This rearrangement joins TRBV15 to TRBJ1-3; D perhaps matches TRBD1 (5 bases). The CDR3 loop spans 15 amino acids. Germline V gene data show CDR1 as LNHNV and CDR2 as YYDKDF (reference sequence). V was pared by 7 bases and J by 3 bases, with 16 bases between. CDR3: CATKELDTLGNTIYF. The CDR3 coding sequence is TGTGCCACCAAAGAATTGGACACCCTTGGAAACACCATATATTTT.

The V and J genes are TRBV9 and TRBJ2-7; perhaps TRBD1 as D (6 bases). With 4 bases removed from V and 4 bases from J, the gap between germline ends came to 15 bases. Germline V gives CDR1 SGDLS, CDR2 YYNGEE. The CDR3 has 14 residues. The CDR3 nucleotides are TGTGCCAGCAGCCTGAGGGACACTAGTTACGAGCAGTACTTC. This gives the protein CASSLRDTSYEQYF.